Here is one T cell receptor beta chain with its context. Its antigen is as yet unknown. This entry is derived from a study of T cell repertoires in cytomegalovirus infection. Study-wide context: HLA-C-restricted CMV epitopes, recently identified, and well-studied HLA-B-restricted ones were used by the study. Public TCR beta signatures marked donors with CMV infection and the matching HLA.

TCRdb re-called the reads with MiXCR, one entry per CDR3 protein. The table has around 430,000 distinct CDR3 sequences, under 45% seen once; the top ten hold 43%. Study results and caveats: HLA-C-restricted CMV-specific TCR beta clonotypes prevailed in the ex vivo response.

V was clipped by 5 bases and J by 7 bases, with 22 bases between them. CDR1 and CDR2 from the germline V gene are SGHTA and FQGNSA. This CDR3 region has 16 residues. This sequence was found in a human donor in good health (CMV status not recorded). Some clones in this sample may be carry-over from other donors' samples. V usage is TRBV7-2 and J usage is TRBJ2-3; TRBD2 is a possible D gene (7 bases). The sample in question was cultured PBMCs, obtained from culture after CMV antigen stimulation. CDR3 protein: CASSQGRERPWYTQYF. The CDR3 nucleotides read TGTGCCAGCAGCCAGGGGCGGGAGCGCCCTTGGTATACGCAGTATTTT. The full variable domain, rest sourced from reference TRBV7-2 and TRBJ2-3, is GAGVSQSPSNKVTEKGKDVELRCDPISGHTALYWYRQSLGQGLEFLIYFQGNSAPDKSGLPSDRFSAERTGGSVSTLTIQRTQQEDSAVYLCASSQGRERPWYTQYFGPGTRLTVL.